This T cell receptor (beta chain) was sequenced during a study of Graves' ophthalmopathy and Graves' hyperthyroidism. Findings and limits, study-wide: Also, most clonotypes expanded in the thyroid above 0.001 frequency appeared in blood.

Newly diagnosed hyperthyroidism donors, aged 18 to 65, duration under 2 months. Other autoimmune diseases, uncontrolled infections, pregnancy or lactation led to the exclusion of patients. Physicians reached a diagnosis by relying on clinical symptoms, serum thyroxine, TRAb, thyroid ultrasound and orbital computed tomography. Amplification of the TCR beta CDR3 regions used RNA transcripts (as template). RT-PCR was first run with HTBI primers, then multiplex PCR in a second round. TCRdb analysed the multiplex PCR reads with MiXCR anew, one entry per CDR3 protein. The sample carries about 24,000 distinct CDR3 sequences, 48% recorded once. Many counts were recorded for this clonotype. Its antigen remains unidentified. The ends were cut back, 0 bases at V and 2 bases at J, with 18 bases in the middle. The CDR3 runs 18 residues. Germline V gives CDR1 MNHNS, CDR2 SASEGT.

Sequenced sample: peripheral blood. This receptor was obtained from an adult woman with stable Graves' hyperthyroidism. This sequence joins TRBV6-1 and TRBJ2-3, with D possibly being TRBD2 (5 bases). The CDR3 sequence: CASSEAGIFRTYTDTQYF. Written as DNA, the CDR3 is TGTGCCAGCAGTGAAGCCGGGATCTTCCGGACTTACACAGATACGCAGTATTTT.